Listed below are T cell receptor beta chains from one sample, sequenced in a study of blood T cell repertoires in COVID-19. The repertoire was sequenced with immunoSEQ multiplex PCR; TCRdb's copy has only in-frame clones and lacks some. The sample yields tens of thousands of clones, 84% seen once. Sequenced sample: peripheral blood. These receptors originate from a human donor in a cohort sampled during active COVID-19. The conserved cysteine and the conserved F or W are not part of the CDR3 here. For some rows the clone size is stated as once, few or many, or as a class when expanded; others skip it.

>TRBV29-1|NA|TRBJ1-4
SVEGEAATGPLF
>TRBV5-1|NA|TRBJ1-2
ASSSGQADYGYT
>TRBV21-1|NA|TRBJ2-5
ASSSAGEGQETQY
>TRBV3-1/TRBV3-2|once|TRBJ2-7
ASSQPPADEQY
>TRBV5-6|few|TRBJ2-1
ASSRLTQEQF
>TRBV3-1/TRBV3-2|NA|TRBJ1-4
ASSTHGEKLF
>TRBV5-1|NA|TRBJ2-1
ASSLEGPRNEQF
>TRBV12-3/TRBV12-4|NA|TRBJ2-5
ASSPRTGETQY
>TRBV15|NA|TRBJ2-7
ATSRVGQPYEQY
>TRBV30|NA|TRBJ1-4
AWRRLDTIATNEKLF
>TRBV4-1|few|TRBJ2-7
ASSQPWVGGRAYEQY
>TRBV4-2|once|TRBJ2-1
ASSQDPAGGNNEQF
>TRBV7-9|few|TRBJ2-1
ASSSTGTMAIHWEQF
>TRBV5-6|NA|TRBJ2-4
ASSYRGQNKNIQY
>TRBV5-1|NA|TRBJ2-1
ASSLVPSGGVMVYNEQF
>TRBV10-3|NA|TRBJ1-1
ATGRRSATNTEAF
>TRBV28|once|TRBJ1-2
ASSFSGNYGYT
>TRBV6-5|NA|TRBJ2-3
ASREGGGGTDTQY
>TRBV30|NA|TRBJ1-1
AWSPRHNTEAF
>TRBV5-6|few|TRBJ2-1
ASSLLRQKQF
>TRBV5-1|NA|TRBJ2-3
ASSLGLAGEDTQY
>TRBV7-8|few|TRBJ2-7
ASSPFRAGPYEQY
>TRBV19|NA|TRBJ1-5
ASSPGQGSQPQH
>TRBV19|few|TRBJ1-5
ASSPEGDQPQH
>TRBV10-1|once|TRBJ2-1
ASNDRDSEQF
>TRBV5-1|NA|TRBJ2-4
ASSLRQGTIQY
>TRBV28|NA|TRBJ2-3
ASSPGSGGGIDTQY
>TRBV5-1|NA|TRBJ2-2
ASKRWLAGVTGELF
>TRBV5-4|NA|TRBJ2-3
ASSLGLAGGQIDTQY
>TRBV10-3|NA|TRBJ1-1
AISTPRTGNTEAF
>TRBV5-1|NA|TRBJ2-5
ASSPGGSRGETQY
>TRBV28|NA|TRBJ1-4
ASRDYTDLNEKLF
>TRBV27|NA|TRBJ2-2
ASSPDRLVGDTGELF
>TRBV6-6|NA|TRBJ1-1
ASSSTGLGPEAF
>TRBV19|NA|TRBJ2-1
ASGSLGGGAGGEQF
>TRBV9|NA|TRBJ2-6
ASQSGEGLGANVLT
>TRBV2|NA|TRBJ2-5
ASSEAPRAKTQY
>TRBV7-2|NA|TRBJ2-6
ASSLGGGRANVLT
>TRBV5-6|NA|TRBJ2-3
ASSSSPKRGVTDTQY
>TRBV19|NA|TRBJ2-7
ASRREGSGSSYEQY
>TRBV3-1/TRBV3-2|NA|TRBJ1-1
ASSRQGDHTEAF
>TRBV20-1|NA|TRBJ2-7
SASDRVYYEQY
>TRBV19|NA|TRBJ2-1
ASSLLGGRSYNEQF
>TRBV7-8|NA|TRBJ1-5
ASSLGQGTSNQPQH
>TRBV4-1|NA|TRBJ1-4
ASSLPDSLNEKLF
>TRBV6-5|NA|TRBJ2-3
ASKKTGTTDTQY
>TRBV9|NA|TRBJ2-7
ASAPAGFSYEQY
>TRBV7-6|NA|TRBJ2-3
ASSYTSGRRDTQY
>TRBV18|NA|TRBJ2-1
ASSPPSGSEQF
>TRBV27|NA|TRBJ2-5
ASSFLGTQETQY
>TRBV10-1|NA|TRBJ2-2
ASNEVFGELF
>TRBV25-1|NA|TRBJ2-7
ASSDHNSPGGEQY
>TRBV9|NA|TRBJ2-2
ASSVFQNTGELF
>TRBV11-2|NA|TRBJ2-7
ASSTALAGYYEQY
>TRBV19|NA|TRBJ2-7
ASRSKQGGPHEQY
>TRBV9|NA|TRBJ2-3
ASSVSGLAGGDTQY
>TRBV7-9|NA|TRBJ1-3
ASSRGSGSGNTIY
>TRBV2|NA|TRBJ1-5
ASRGDRRGQPQH